What follows are 20 T cell receptor beta chains derived from one specimen sequenced in a study of shared clonotypes between healthy human individuals. Method: immunoSEQ multiplex PCR; TCRdb's copy keeps in-frame clones and lacks some. In the table there are around 2.1 million clones, more than 90% of which are singletons. Sequenced: naive CD4+ T cells sorted from blood. Sample subset: CD45RA+ positively selected. Receptors originate from a young man in good health.

This chain joins TRBV5-6 and TRBJ2-1, with D possibly TRBD2 on 6 matching bases. Germline-derived CDR1 and CDR2 are SGHDT and YYEEEE. CDR3 length: 16 residues. Trimming shortened V by 4 bases and J by 3 bases, and 17 bases separated the two germline ends. CDR3 protein: CASSDSPSEYYNEQFF. CDR3 sequence (DNA): TGTGCCAGCAGCGACTCGCCTAGCGAATACTACAATGAGCAGTTCTTC.

The chain links TRBV6-5 to TRBJ1-6; D is perhaps TRBD1 (5 bases). There are 15 residues in the CDR3. Germline V gene data show CDR1 as MNHEY and CDR2 as SVGAGI. The V gene lost 9 bases and the J gene lost 2 bases, with 14 bases spanning the gap. CDR3 coding DNA: TGTGCCAGTGGTGGGGGGGGGACCTATAATTCACCCCTCCACTTT. Residues: CASGGGGTYNSPLHF.

This clone has only one observation. V usage is TRBV10-2 and J usage is TRBJ1-6; D gene ambiguous. This CDR3 is 13 amino acids long. Trimming took off 4 bases at V and 13 bases at J, with 14 bases between the two ends. Looked up from germline, CDR1 is WSHSY and CDR2 is SAAADI. The CDR3 bases are TGCGCCAGCAGTGGGACGGCCCCAGGTCCCCTCCACTTT. It specifies CASSGTAPGPLHF.

V is TRBV27 and J is TRBJ2-2; 9 bases are a match to TRBD1. Germline CDR1 MNHEY, CDR2 SMNVEV (reference sequence). J was trimmed by 0 bases and V by 4 bases; bases with no gene match: 6. The CDR3 runs 17 residues. The CDR3 loop is CASSSGTGLANTGELFF. The CDR3 region has the DNA TGTGCCAGCAGTTCCGGGACAGGGCTAGCGAACACCGGGGAGCTGTTTTTT.

The chain has TRBV18 and TRBJ1-3; unclear D gene. Trimming stripped 4 bases from V and 0 bases from J, with 13 bases between. The CDR3 length is 16 residues. Germline-derived CDR1 and CDR2 are KGHSH and LQKENI. CDR3 region: CASSLDAMSSGNTIYF. In DNA form, the CDR3 reads TGTGCCAGCTCACTAGATGCAATGAGCTCTGGAAACACCATATATTTT.

V usage is TRBV6-5 and J usage is TRBJ2-7, with 8 bases fitting TRBD2. V lost 5 bases, J lost 0 bases, and 6 bases stayed unmatched. The CDR3 extends over 15 amino acids. Germline assignment: CDR1 MNHEY and CDR2 SVGAGI. CDR3 DNA sequence: TGTGCCAGCAGTGGGAGCGGGGGTAGCTCCTACGAGCAGTACTTC. Its translation is CASSGSGGSSYEQYF.

The chain recombines TRBV5-1 with TRBJ2-3, with D possibly TRBD1 on 6 matching bases. Germline-derived CDR1 and CDR2 are SGHRS and YFSETQ. The germline V and J ends were trimmed by 0 bases and 4 bases, with 9 bases remaining between them. The CDR3 consists of 14 residues. CDR3 protein: CASSLGDMPDTQYF. DNA of the CDR3: TGCGCCAGCAGCTTGGGGGACATGCCAGATACGCAGTATTTT.

On this clone itself: Distinct nucleotide sequences in the sample also encode this CDR3. V is TRBV5-1 and J is TRBJ2-3; 8 bases map to TRBD2. V lost 4 bases and J lost 3; bases outside the gene matches: 4. The CDR3 runs 14 residues. Per the germline V gene, CDR1 is SGHRS and CDR2 is YFSETQ. The CDR3 is CASSPGTSTDTQYF. For the CDR3, the DNA is TGCGCCAGCAGCCCTGGGACTAGTACAGATACGCAGTATTTT.

The V gene is TRBV10-2, the J gene TRBJ1-5; D might be TRBD1 (5 bases). V dropped 2 bases and J dropped 4 bases, with 9 bases sitting between them. The CDR3 covers 14 residues. Germline values: CDR1 WSHSY, CDR2 SAAADI. DNA for the CDR3: TGCGCCAGCAGTGAGGCAGGGAAAAATCAGCCCCAGCATTTT. This encodes CASSEAGKNQPQHF.

This sequence joins TRBV7-9 and TRBJ2-4; TRBD2 aligns across 10 bases. CDR3 length: 14 amino acids. CDR1 SEHNR and CDR2 FQNEAQ come from the germline V gene (reference sequence). The V gene end was trimmed by 3 bases and the J gene end by 9 bases; junction bases not matched to a gene: 5. The DNA for the CDR3 is TGTGCCAGCAGCTTCAGCGGGGGGGCGCCCATTCAGTACTTC. This translates into CASSFSGGAPIQYF.

Turning to this clone: Other DNA sequences in the sample encode the same CDR3. This chain links TRBV6-1 with TRBJ1-5, with unresolved D. Germline CDR1 MNHNS, CDR2 SASEGT. This CDR3 has 12 residues. V was cut by 9 bases and J by 0 bases, with 6 bases left in between. The CDR3 region is CASRDSNQPQHF. The CDR3 nucleotides read TGTGCCAGTCGGGATAGCAATCAGCCCCAGCATTTT.

This chain links TRBV2 with TRBJ2-5; perhaps TRBD1 as D (6 bases). V lost 7 bases and J 6 bases, leaving 21 bases between the germline ends. Germline V gives CDR1 SNHLY, CDR2 FYNNEI. The CDR3 runs 15 residues. CDR3 DNA: TGTGCCAGCATATGGGCTCGGCAGGGGTTACAGACCCAGTACTTC. This gives the protein CASIWARQGLQTQYF.

The chain is built from TRBV29-1 and TRBJ2-1, with 7 nucleotides matching TRBD2. CDR3 length: 12 amino acids. Germline V gene data show CDR1 as SQVTM and CDR2 as ANQGSEA. V lost 6 bases and J lost 7; bases outside the gene matches: 6. CDR3: CSVGTTPNEQFF. The CDR3 DNA is TGCAGCGTGGGGACTACCCCGAATGAGCAGTTCTTC.

Written as DNA, the CDR3 is TGTGCCTGGAAACCGGGGGGGAACTATGGCTACACCTTC. This gives the protein CAWKPGGNYGYTF. J is TRBJ1-2 and V is TRBV30; possibly TRBD1 for D (5 bases). Germline V gives CDR1 GTSNPN, CDR2 SVGIG (reference sequence). The V end lost 4 bases, the J end lost 2 bases, and 11 bases lay between the germline ends. This CDR3 has 13 residues.

The rearrangement joins TRBV28 to TRBJ1-5, with D possibly matching TRBD1 (6 bases). With 3 bases removed from V and 3 bases from J, the gap between germline ends came to 15 bases. Germline CDR1 is MDHEN and CDR2 is SYDVKM. The CDR3 has 16 amino acids. CDR3: CASSFAGEGYNQPQHF. CDR3 DNA: TGTGCCAGCAGTTTCGCAGGGGAAGGTTACAATCAGCCCCAGCATTTT.

The CDR3 region is CATRGGGLDIQYF. In DNA, the CDR3 is TGTGCCACCAGGGGAGGGGGGTTAGACATTCAGTACTTC. The J gene is TRBJ2-4, the V gene TRBV15, with D perhaps matching TRBD2 (7 bases). There are 13 residues in the CDR3. The germline V gene encodes CDR1 LNHNV and CDR2 YYDKDF (reference sequence). Trimming took 6 bases from V and 8 from J, leaving 14 bases between them.

The chain combines TRBV2 with TRBJ2-3; either TRBD1 or TRBD2 may fit D (5 bases each). V shed 4 bases and J shed 0 bases, with 11 bases lying between them. CDR3 length: 15 amino acids. The germline V gene has CDR1 SNHLY and CDR2 FYNNEI. In nucleotides, the CDR3 is TGTGCCAGCAGTGGGGGGACGGTTAGCACAGATACGCAGTATTTT. Its translation: CASSGGTVSTDTQYF.

This sequence joins TRBV7-2 and TRBJ2-1; TRBD2 agrees at 11 bases. The CDR3 covers 16 residues. Germline V gene data show CDR1 as SGHTA and CDR2 as FQGNSA. Unmatched junction bases numbered 10, after V lost 6 bases and J lost 6 bases. CDR3: CASSRPSGRTSNEQFF. In DNA, the CDR3 is TGTGCCAGCAGTCGCCCTAGCGGGAGGACTAGCAATGAGCAGTTCTTC. Full variable domain (remainder filled in from reference TRBV7-2 and TRBJ2-1): GAGVSQSPSNKVTEKGKDVELRCDPISGHTALYWYRQSLGQGLEFLIYFQGNSAPDKSGLPSDRFSAERTGGSVSTLTIQRTQQEDSAVYLCASSRPSGRTSNEQFFGPGTRLTVL.

This chain connects TRBV18 to TRBJ2-5; 7 positions agree with TRBD1. Looked up from germline, CDR1 is KGHSH and CDR2 is LQKENI. This CDR3 spans 15 amino acids. Trimming at V came to 2 bases and at J to 8 bases, leaving 11 bases not matched to a gene. The CDR3 region has the DNA TGTGCCAGCTCACCAGGGGACAGCCAGCTTTTTACCCAGTACTTC. Protein: CASSPGDSQLFTQYF.

The genes are TRBV27 and TRBJ2-5; TRBD2 matches 9 bases. V lost 3 bases and J lost 2; bases outside the gene matches: 13. The CDR3 is 18 residues long. Germline V gives CDR1 MNHEY, CDR2 SMNVEV (reference sequence). The CDR3 coding sequence is TGTGCCAGCAGTTTCGCCGAAGGCGGGAGGGGGTTTCAAGAGACCCAGTACTTC. It encodes CASSFAEGGRGFQETQYF.